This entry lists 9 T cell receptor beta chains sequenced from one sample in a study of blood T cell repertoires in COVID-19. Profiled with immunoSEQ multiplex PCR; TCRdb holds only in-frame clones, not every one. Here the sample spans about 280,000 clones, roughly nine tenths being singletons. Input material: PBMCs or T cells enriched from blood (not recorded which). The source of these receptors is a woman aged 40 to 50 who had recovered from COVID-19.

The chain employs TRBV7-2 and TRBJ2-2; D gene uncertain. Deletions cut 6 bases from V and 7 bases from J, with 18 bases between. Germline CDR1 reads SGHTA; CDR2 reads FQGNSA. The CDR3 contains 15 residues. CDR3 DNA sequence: TGTGCCAGCAGTCAAAAGAGAAATTCCCGCGGGGAGCTGTTTTTT. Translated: CASSQKRNSRGELFF.

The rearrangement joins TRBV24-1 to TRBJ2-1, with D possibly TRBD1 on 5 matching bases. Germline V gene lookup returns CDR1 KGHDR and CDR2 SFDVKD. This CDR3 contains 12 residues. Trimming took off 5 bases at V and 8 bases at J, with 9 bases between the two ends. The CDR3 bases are TGTGCCACCAGTGGGCAGGGCTATGAGCAGTTCTTC. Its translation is CATSGQGYEQFF.

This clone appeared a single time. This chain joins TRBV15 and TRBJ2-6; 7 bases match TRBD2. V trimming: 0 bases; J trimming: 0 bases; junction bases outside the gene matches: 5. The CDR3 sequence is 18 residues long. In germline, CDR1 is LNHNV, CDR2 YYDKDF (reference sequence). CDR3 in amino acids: CATSRDHGGSSGANVLTF. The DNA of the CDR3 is TGTGCCACCAGCAGAGATCACGGGGGGAGCTCTGGGGCCAACGTCCTGACTTTC. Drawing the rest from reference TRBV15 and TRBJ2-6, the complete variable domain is DAMVIQNPRYQVTQFGKPVTLSCSQTLNHNVMYWYQQKSSQAPKLLFHYYDKDFNNEADTPDNFQSRRPNTSFCFLDIRSPGLGDTAMYLCATSRDHGGSSGANVLTFGAGSRLTVL.

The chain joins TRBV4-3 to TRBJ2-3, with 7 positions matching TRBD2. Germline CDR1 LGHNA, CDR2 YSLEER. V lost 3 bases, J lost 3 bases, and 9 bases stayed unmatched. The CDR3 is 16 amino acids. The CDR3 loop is CASSQGRLAGTDTQYF. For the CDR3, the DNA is TGCGCCAGCAGCCAGGGGCGACTAGCCGGGACAGATACGCAGTATTTT.

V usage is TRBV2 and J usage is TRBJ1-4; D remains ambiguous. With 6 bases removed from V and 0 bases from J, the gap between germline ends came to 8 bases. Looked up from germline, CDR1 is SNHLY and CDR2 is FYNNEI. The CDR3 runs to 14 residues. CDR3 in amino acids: CASSLTATNEKLFF. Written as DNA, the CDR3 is TGTGCCAGCAGCCTAACTGCAACTAATGAAAAACTGTTTTTT.

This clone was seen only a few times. In nucleotides, the CDR3 is TGTGCCAGCAGTTACTCCCCAGGGGAGGGGGGTAATGAGCAGTTCTTC. Residues: CASSYSPGEGGNEQFF. The rearrangement links TRBV6-2 or TRBV6-3 to TRBJ2-1, with TRBD2 as a possible D gene (7 bases). The CDR3 has 16 residues. The V and J ends lost 0 bases and 7 bases respectively, with 16 bases between them. Germline V gene lookup returns CDR1 MNHEY and CDR2 SVGEGT.

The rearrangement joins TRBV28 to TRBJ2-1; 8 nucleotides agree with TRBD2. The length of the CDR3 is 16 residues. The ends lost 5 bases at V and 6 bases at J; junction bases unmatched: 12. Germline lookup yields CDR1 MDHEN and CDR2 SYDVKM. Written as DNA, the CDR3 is TGTGCCAGCAGTCCCCTCCCGGGAGGGGGGGGCAATGAGCAGTTCTTC. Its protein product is CASSPLPGGGGNEQFF.

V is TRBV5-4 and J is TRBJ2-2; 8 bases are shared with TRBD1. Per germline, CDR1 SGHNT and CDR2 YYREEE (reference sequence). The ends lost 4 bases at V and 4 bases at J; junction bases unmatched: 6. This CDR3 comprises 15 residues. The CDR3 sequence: CASSPGQARTGELFF. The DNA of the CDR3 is TGTGCCAGCAGCCCGGGACAGGCGCGCACCGGGGAGCTGTTTTTT.

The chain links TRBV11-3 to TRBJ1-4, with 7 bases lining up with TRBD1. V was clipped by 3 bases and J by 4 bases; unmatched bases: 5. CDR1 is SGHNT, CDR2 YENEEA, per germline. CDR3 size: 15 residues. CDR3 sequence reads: CASSFSRGSNEKLFF. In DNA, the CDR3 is TGTGCCAGCAGCTTTAGCAGGGGGAGTAATGAAAAACTGTTTTTT.